Sequencing of this T cell receptor (beta chain) was carried out in a study of T-cell memory formation after mild COVID-19. The CDR3 loop spans 13 amino acids. V lost 5 bases and J lost 5; bases outside the gene matches: 7. CDR1 and CDR2 (germline): DFQATT, SNEGSKA (reference sequence). Study-wide results and caveats: The finding that pre-infection memory included some responding clones suggested that cross-reactive memory joined. Second-wave clones with a day 37 peak had unconfirmed SARS-CoV-2 specificity. Whereas later expanders leaned CD4+, clones contracting day 15 to 85 showed a balanced CD4/CD8 makeup.

Constant-segment primers and 5'RACE yielded cDNA libraries for TCR alpha and TCR beta, each carrying sample barcodes and UMIs. One entry per CDR3 protein results from TCRdb running MiXCR on the 5' RACE reads. The profile shows 300,000 to 400,000 distinct CDR3 sequences, under 15% of them singletons. This clonotype was seen a handful of times. Antigen unknown. This receptor was identified in a man younger than 30 who had mild COVID-19 (a few samples of this study predate the infection). Cell type and time point are not known. This chain connects TRBV20-1 to TRBJ1-1, with 8 bases lining up with TRBD1. Sequencing was performed on PBMCs or a T cell subset sorted from them (not recorded which). The CDR3 nucleotides read TGCAGTGCTCCCGGGACAGGCAGGACTGAAGCTTTCTTT. Its protein product is CSAPGTGRTEAFF.